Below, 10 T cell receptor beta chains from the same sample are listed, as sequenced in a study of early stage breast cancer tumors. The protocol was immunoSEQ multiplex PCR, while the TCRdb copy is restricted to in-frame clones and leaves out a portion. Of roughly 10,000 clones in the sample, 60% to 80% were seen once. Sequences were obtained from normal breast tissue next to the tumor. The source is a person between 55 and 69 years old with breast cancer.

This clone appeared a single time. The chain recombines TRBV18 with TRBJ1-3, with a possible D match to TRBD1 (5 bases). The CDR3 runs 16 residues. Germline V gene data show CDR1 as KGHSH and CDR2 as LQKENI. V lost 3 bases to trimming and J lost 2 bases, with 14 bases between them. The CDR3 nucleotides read TGTGCCAGCTCACCGGTAGACAGTACTACTGGAAACACCATATATTTT. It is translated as CASSPVDSTTGNTIYF.

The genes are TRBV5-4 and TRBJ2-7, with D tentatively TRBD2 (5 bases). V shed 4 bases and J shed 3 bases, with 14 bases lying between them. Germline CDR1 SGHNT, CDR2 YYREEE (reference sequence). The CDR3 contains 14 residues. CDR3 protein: CASSGLGSGYEQYF. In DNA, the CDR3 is TGTGCCAGCAGCGGGCTGGGGAGTGGCTACGAGCAGTACTTC.

As DNA, the CDR3 is TGTGCCAGCAGTTATGGAGGACAGTTCAGTTACGAGCAGTACTTC. Residues: CASSYGGQFSYEQYF. The chain links TRBV6-6 to TRBJ2-7; D may be TRBD1 (6 bases). The germline V gene has CDR1 MNHNY and CDR2 SVGAGI (reference sequence). Trimming stripped 3 bases from V and 4 bases from J, with 16 bases between. The length of the CDR3 is 15 residues.

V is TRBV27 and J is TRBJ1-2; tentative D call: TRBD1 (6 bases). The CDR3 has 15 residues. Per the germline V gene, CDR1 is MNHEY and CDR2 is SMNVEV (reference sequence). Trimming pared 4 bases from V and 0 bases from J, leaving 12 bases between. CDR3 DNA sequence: TGTGCCAGCAGTTCGACAGGACTCCCTAACTATGGCTACACCTTC. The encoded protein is CASSSTGLPNYGYTF.

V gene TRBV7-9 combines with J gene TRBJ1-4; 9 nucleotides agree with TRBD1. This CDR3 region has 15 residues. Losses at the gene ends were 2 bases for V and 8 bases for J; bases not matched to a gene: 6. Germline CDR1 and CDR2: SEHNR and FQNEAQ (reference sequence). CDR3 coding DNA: TGTGCCAGCAGCTTACCGGGACAGGGTTTCGAAAAACTGTTTTTT. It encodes CASSLPGQGFEKLFF.

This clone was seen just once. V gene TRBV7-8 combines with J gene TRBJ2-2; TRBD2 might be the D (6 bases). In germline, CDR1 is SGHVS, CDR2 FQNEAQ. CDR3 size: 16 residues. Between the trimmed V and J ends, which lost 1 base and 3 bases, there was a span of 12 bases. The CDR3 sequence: CASSLGRELYTGELFF. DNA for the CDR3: TGTGCCAGCAGCTTAGGTCGGGAGTTGTACACCGGGGAGCTGTTTTTT. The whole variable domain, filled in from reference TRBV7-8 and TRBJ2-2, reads GAGVSQSPRYKVAKRGQDVALRCDPISGHVSLFWYQQALGQGPEFLTYFQNEAQLDKSGLPSDRFFAERPEGSVSTLKIQRTQQEDSAVYLCASSLGRELYTGELFFGEGSRLTVL.

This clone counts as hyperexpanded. The CDR3 here is CAIKEGGNGNQPQHF. CDR3 sequence (DNA): TGTGCCATCAAAGAGGGGGGGAATGGGAATCAGCCCCAGCATTTT. The chain links TRBV10-3 to TRBJ1-5, with D maybe TRBD1 (6 bases). CDR3 length equals 15 residues. Germline values: CDR1 ENHRY, CDR2 SYGVKD. The V gene lost 7 bases and the J gene lost 4 bases, with 17 bases spanning the gap.

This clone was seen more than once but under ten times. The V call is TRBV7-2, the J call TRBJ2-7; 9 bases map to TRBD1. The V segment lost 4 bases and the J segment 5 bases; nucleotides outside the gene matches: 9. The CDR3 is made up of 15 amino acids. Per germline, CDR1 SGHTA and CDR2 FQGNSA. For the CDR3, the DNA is TGTGCCAGCAGCTCTCGGGACAGGGCTTCGAACGAGCAGTACTTC. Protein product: CASSSRDRASNEQYF. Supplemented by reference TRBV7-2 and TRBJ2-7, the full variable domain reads GAGVSQSPSNKVTEKGKDVELRCDPISGHTALYWYRQSLGQGLEFLIYFQGNSAPDKSGLPSDRFSAERTGGSVSTLTIQRTQQEDSAVYLCASSSRDRASNEQYFGPGTRLTVT.

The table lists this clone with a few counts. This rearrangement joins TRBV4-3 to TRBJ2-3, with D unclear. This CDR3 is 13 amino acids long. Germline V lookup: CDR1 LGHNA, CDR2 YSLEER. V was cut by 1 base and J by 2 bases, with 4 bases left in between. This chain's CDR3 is CASSQANTDTQYF. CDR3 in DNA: TGCGCCAGCAGCCAAGCCAACACAGATACGCAGTATTTT.

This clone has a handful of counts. Here the CDR3 DNA reads TGTGCCATCACCAGGACAACTAACTATGGCTACACCTTC. Protein: CAITRTTNYGYTF. The V gene is TRBV10-3, the J gene TRBJ1-2; TRBD1 might be the D (5 bases). V lost 7 bases and J lost 0, with 9 bases in between. Per germline, CDR1 ENHRY and CDR2 SYGVKD. The CDR3 spans 13 residues.